This passage covers 8 T cell receptor beta chains from one sample sequenced in a study of T-cell memory formation after mild COVID-19. TCRdb reprocessed the 5' RACE reads with MiXCR, giving one entry per CDR3 protein. The sample carries approximately 340,000 distinct CDR3 sequences, around a sixth recorded once. Input material: PBMCs or a T cell subset sorted from them (not recorded which). The receptor source for this set is a man younger than 30 who had mild COVID-19 (a few samples of this study predate the infection). Cell type and time point are not known.

The chain has TRBV4-1 and TRBJ1-1; D unclear. The V and J ends lost 3 bases and 0 bases respectively, with 11 bases between them. CDR1 and CDR2 (germline): MGHRA, YSYEKL. The CDR3 loop spans 15 amino acids. The CDR3 DNA sequence: TGCGCCAGCAGCCATGGGCCTCATATGAACACTGAAGCTTTCTTT. This sequence encodes CASSHGPHMNTEAFF.

This clonotype was detected only a few times. The J gene is TRBJ2-3, the V gene TRBV7-9; D is possibly TRBD1 (6 bases). Between the trimmed V and J ends, which lost 4 bases and 1 base, there was a span of 15 bases. Germline values: CDR1 SEHNR, CDR2 FQNEAQ (reference sequence). The CDR3 loop spans 16 amino acids. Here the CDR3 reads CASSSIQGRRTDTQYF. CDR3 sequence (DNA): TGTGCCAGCAGCTCCATACAGGGCAGGCGCACAGATACGCAGTATTTT.

This clonotype was recorded a few times. The rearrangement joins TRBV4-1 to TRBJ1-5; D ambiguous. The V gene lost 0 bases and the J gene lost 12 bases, with 21 bases spanning the gap. CDR3 size: 16 residues. CDR1 is MGHRA, CDR2 YSYEKL, per germline. DNA for the CDR3: TGCGCCAGCAGCCAAGACATAGCCAGCCGATCAGAGGGCCAGCATTTT. Residues: CASSQDIASRSEGQHF.

J is TRBJ2-2 and V is TRBV30, with D possibly matching TRBD2 (6 bases). CDR3 length: 12 residues. The V gene's germline CDR1 is GTSNPN and CDR2 SVGIG (reference sequence). V gave up 7 bases and J gave up 3 bases, with 9 bases separating them. The CDR3 protein is CALGLHTGELFF. CDR3 DNA: TGTGCCTTGGGACTCCACACCGGGGAGCTGTTTTTT. The entire variable domain, with the rest obtained from reference TRBV30 and TRBJ2-2, is as follows: SQTIHQWPATLVQPVGSPLSLECTVEGTSNPNLYWYRQAAGRGLQLLFYSVGIGQISSEVPQNLSASRPQDRQFILSSKKLLLSDSGFYLCALGLHTGELFFGEGSRLTVL.

The gene calls are TRBV6-5 and TRBJ2-7; D remains unclear. The V end was cut by 4 bases, the J end by 3 bases, with 10 bases between. The CDR3 sequence is 13 residues long. Looked up from germline, CDR1 is MNHEY and CDR2 is SVGAGI. The CDR3 bases are TGTGCCAGCAGTTTAGGGATGGGCTACGAGCAGTACTTC. This gives the protein CASSLGMGYEQYF.

In DNA, the CDR3 is TGTGCCAGCAGCCAAGTCTACAGGGAAACCTACGAGCAGTACTTC. It encodes CASSQVYRETYEQYF. J is TRBJ2-7 and V is TRBV4-2; D possibly corresponds to TRBD1 (6 bases). The germline V and J ends were trimmed by 1 base and 2 bases, with 12 bases remaining between them. Germline CDR1 and CDR2: LGHNA and YNFKEQ. The CDR3 spans 15 residues.

This clonotype was detected only a few times. The gene calls are TRBV6-5 and TRBJ2-7, with TRBD1 as a possible D gene (5 bases). V dropped 0 bases and J dropped 6 bases, with 12 bases sitting between them. The germline V gene encodes CDR1 MNHEY and CDR2 SVGAGI. The CDR3 extends over 14 amino acids. The CDR3 loop is CASSYSRVALEQYF. CDR3 DNA: TGTGCCAGCAGTTACTCCAGGGTCGCCCTCGAGCAGTACTTC.

This clonotype was observed a few times. The chain recombines TRBV5-1 with TRBJ1-5; possibly TRBD1 for D (6 bases). CDR1 and CDR2 from the germline V gene are SGHRS and YFSETQ. This CDR3 region has 16 residues. V lost 0 bases and J 0 bases, leaving 10 bases between the germline ends. The DNA of the CDR3 is TGCGCCAGCAGCTTGGGAGGGGGTTATAGCAATCAGCCCCAGCATTTT. It specifies CASSLGGGYSNQPQHF.